The 11 T cell receptor beta chains below come from one sample, sequenced in a study of blood T cells in healthy people across ages. For the second PCR, which ran for roughly 6 to 11 cycles, a sample-barcoded 5' primer and a J-beta primer mix were used. TCRdb reprocessed the 5' RACE reads via MiXCR and lists one record per CDR3 protein. The top ten clones hold about an eighth of a sample with 800,000 to 950,000 distinct CDR3 sequences, roughly 52% of them seen once. The sample was blood. All receptors come from a man younger than 45 in good health.

V usage is TRBV20-1 and J usage is TRBJ2-2; 7 bases agree with TRBD1. Looked up from germline, CDR1 is DFQATT and CDR2 is SNEGSKA (reference sequence). This CDR3 is built from 14 residues. The V gene end was trimmed by 4 bases and the J gene end by 1 base; junction bases not matched to a gene: 3. The CDR3 DNA is TGCAGTGCTATGGGACAGCTGAACACCGGGGAGCTGTTTTTT. It encodes CSAMGQLNTGELFF.

The genes are TRBV12-3 or TRBV12-4 and TRBJ1-2, with 10 nucleotides matching TRBD1. The CDR3 runs to 14 residues. Trimming at V came to 5 bases and at J to 7 bases, leaving 7 bases not matched to a gene. The CDR3 coding sequence is TGTGCCAGCAGTGTGGACAGGGGGATGTTTGGCTACACCTTC. Encoded protein: CASSVDRGMFGYTF.

The chain combines TRBV4-1 with TRBJ1-5, with D perhaps TRBD1 (6 bases). V lost 2 bases to trimming and J lost 12 bases, with 17 bases between them. Germline lookup yields CDR1 MGHRA and CDR2 YSYEKL. CDR3 size: 14 residues. As DNA, the CDR3 is TGCGCCAGCAGCCAAACAGCGACAGGCCGGCTCCAGCATTTT. This encodes CASSQTATGRLQHF.

The table lists this clonotype with many counts. V and J are TRBV7-2 and TRBJ2-7, with 10 bases lining up with TRBD1. Germline V gives CDR1 SGHTA, CDR2 FQGNSA. The CDR3 contains 14 residues. V lost 4 bases, J lost 5 bases, and 5 bases stayed unmatched. The CDR3 spells CASSWGTGAHEQYF. In DNA form, the CDR3 reads TGTGCCAGCAGCTGGGGGACAGGGGCCCACGAGCAGTACTTC.

The chain employs TRBV10-3 and TRBJ1-1; possible D gene TRBD1, 6 bases. The V end was cut by 2 bases, the J end by 5 bases, with 6 bases between. This CDR3 spans 12 amino acids. In germline, CDR1 is ENHRY, CDR2 SYGVKD. Here the CDR3 DNA reads TGTGCCATCAGTGAGAGGGGGACTGAAGCTTTCTTT. Protein: CAISERGTEAFF.

This clonotype was observed once. The chain's CDR3 is CASSRLGTGNYNSPLHF. The CDR3 DNA sequence: TGTGCCAGCTCACGTTTGGGGACAGGAAACTATAATTCACCCCTCCACTTT. The chain carries TRBV18 and TRBJ1-6; 8 nucleotides agree with TRBD1. V lost 4 bases, J lost 3 bases, and 8 bases stayed unmatched. The CDR3 is made up of 17 amino acids. The germline gives CDR1 KGHSH, CDR2 LQKENI. Combining the CDR3 with reference TRBV18 and TRBJ1-6 gives the whole variable domain NAGVMQNPRHLVRRRGQEARLRCSPMKGHSHVYWYRQLPEEGLKFMVYLQKENIIDESGMPKERFSAEFPKEGPSILRIQQVVRGDSAAYFCASSRLGTGNYNSPLHFGNGTRLTVT.

CDR3 sequence: CASSRLAGGQGEQFF. The CDR3 nucleotides are TGTGCCAGCAGCCGACTAGCGGGGGGGCAGGGTGAGCAGTTCTTC. This sequence joins TRBV7-2 and TRBJ2-1; TRBD2 matches at 14 bases. Germline V gene data show CDR1 as SGHTA and CDR2 as FQGNSA. The CDR3 runs to 15 residues. V gave up 5 bases and J gave up 9 bases; unmatched junction bases: 6.

The chain joins TRBV20-1 to TRBJ1-1; TRBD1 matches 7 bases. Per germline, CDR1 DFQATT and CDR2 SNEGSKA (reference sequence). The CDR3 spans 16 residues. Unmatched junction bases numbered 14, after V lost 1 base and J lost 6 bases. CDR3 amino acids: CSARGPHRVGTAEAFF. DNA for the CDR3: TGCAGTGCTAGAGGCCCCCACAGGGTTGGGACAGCTGAAGCTTTCTTT.

The sample holds a few counts of this clonotype. The chain is built from TRBV29-1 and TRBJ2-1; the D call may be TRBD1 or TRBD2 (5 bases each). In germline, CDR1 is SQVTM, CDR2 ANQGSEA. CDR3 size: 16 residues. V was shortened by 0 bases and J by 8 bases, with 20 bases between the two germline ends. The CDR3 loop is CSVEDRLRRQGDEQFF. The DNA for the CDR3 is TGCAGCGTTGAAGATCGCTTAAGGAGGCAGGGAGATGAGCAGTTCTTC.

This clonotype was observed a few times. The chain links TRBV7-2 to TRBJ1-2; the D gene is possibly TRBD1 (6 bases). The germline V and J ends were trimmed by 2 bases and 6 bases, with 16 bases remaining between them. CDR1 is SGHTA and CDR2 is FQGNSA in the germline V gene. This CDR3 region has 15 residues. CDR3 DNA sequence: TGTGCCAGCAGCTTATATGTACAGGGTGCCCATGGCTACACCTTC. It codes for CASSLYVQGAHGYTF.

The J gene is TRBJ2-1, the V gene TRBV27; D unresolved. CDR1 and CDR2 (germline): MNHEY, SMNVEV (reference sequence). The CDR3 consists of 16 residues. The V end was cut by 7 bases, the J end by 13 bases, with 29 bases between. This CDR3 is CASTTFRDGSKSTQFF. The CDR3 DNA follows: TGTGCCAGCACCACTTTCAGAGACGGATCAAAGTCGACCCAGTTCTTC.